This entry lists 20 T cell receptor beta chains sequenced from one sample in a study of control samples from healthy donors and cancer patients (dated by TCRdb to the early 2020s). Library creation used the immunoSEQ multiplex PCR assay. TCRdb holds this immuneACCESS table with in-frame rearrangements only. Some clones are missing; in checked studies, unresolved V genes explain under half, and the rest has no known cause. Present in this sample are over 25,000 clones, about 83% of which were seen just once. The ten largest clones represent about 1.5% of the sample. Sequenced sample: PBMCs. These receptors came from a woman aged 40-49 years with lung cancer.

The sample holds a few counts of this clone. V gene TRBV6-1 combines with J gene TRBJ1-2; 7 bases match TRBD1. Germline V gene lookup returns CDR1 MNHNS and CDR2 SASEGT. Losses at the gene ends were 2 bases for V and 4 bases for J; bases not matched to a gene: 10. The CDR3 spans 16 residues. CDR3 sequence (DNA): TGTGCCAGCAGTGAACTTAGGGGGCGCGGAGGCTATGGCTACACCTTC. This encodes CASSELRGRGGYGYTF.

The rearrangement joins TRBV10-1 to TRBJ1-5, with D unresolved. The CDR3 has 12 amino acids. CDR1 WNHNN and CDR2 SYGVQD come from the germline V gene (reference sequence). Trimming removed 8 bases at V and 6 bases at J, with 11 bases between. The CDR3 nucleotides read TGCGCCAGCTCAAAGGACGGTCAGCCCCAGCATTTT. Translated: CASSKDGQPQHF.

The chain couples TRBV5-1 to TRBJ2-3; D is unresolved. V dropped 2 bases and J dropped 1 base, with 11 bases sitting between them. Germline V lookup: CDR1 SGHRS, CDR2 YFSETQ. The CDR3 is 15 amino acids. CDR3 protein: CASSFGRLGTDTQYF. The CDR3 DNA is TGCGCCAGCAGCTTCGGGCGTTTGGGCACAGATACGCAGTATTTT.

Written as DNA, the CDR3 is TGTGCCAGCAGCTTGGGGGGTGGGGCCAACGTCCTGACTTTC. Amino acids: CASSLGGGANVLTF. This chain uses TRBV5-4 with TRBJ2-6; D unresolved. The germline gives CDR1 SGHNT, CDR2 YYREEE (reference sequence). The length of the CDR3 is 14 residues. Trimming pared 0 bases from V and 3 bases from J, leaving 4 bases between.

As DNA, the CDR3 is TGTGCCAGCAGCCCCGATGAGGGATTGAACACCGGGGAGCTGTTTTTT. Its protein is CASSPDEGLNTGELFF. This chain links TRBV5-6 with TRBJ2-2, with a tentative D call TRBD2 (5 bases). Germline V gene sequence: CDR1 SGHDT, CDR2 YYEEEE. The CDR3 has 16 residues. Trimming pared 4 bases from V and 1 base from J, leaving 14 bases between.

V and J are TRBV28 and TRBJ1-4, with a possible D match to TRBD1 (5 bases). CDR3 length: 15 amino acids. Deletions cut 5 bases from V and 6 bases from J, with 16 bases between. The germline V gene has CDR1 MDHEN and CDR2 SYDVKM. In DNA form, the CDR3 reads TGTGCCAGCAGTACTCGACAGTTTGGAGATGAAAAACTGTTTTTT. This sequence encodes CASSTRQFGDEKLFF.

Only one count was recorded for this clone. The chain combines TRBV12-3 or TRBV12-4 with TRBJ1-4, with TRBD1 as a possible D gene (6 bases). V was shortened by 5 bases and J by 7 bases, with 8 bases between the two germline ends. This CDR3 comprises 12 residues. This CDR3 reads CASSGDTEKLFF. The CDR3 nucleotides read TGTGCCAGCAGTGGGGACACTGAAAAACTGTTTTTT.

The chain uses TRBV7-6 and TRBJ2-3; D gene ambiguous. The CDR3 sequence is 13 residues long. Trimming took 7 bases from V and 0 from J, leaving 8 bases between them. Germline-derived CDR1 and CDR2 are SGHVS and FNYEAQ. CDR3 loop: CASKRQSTDTQYF. The CDR3 DNA reads TGTGCCAGCAAAAGGCAGAGCACAGATACGCAGTATTTT.

V gene TRBV9 combines with J gene TRBJ1-1; no clear D gene. In germline, CDR1 is SGDLS, CDR2 YYNGEE. The V gene lost 6 bases and the J gene lost 6 bases, with 12 bases spanning the gap. The length of the CDR3 is 12 residues. The CDR3 region is CASNSVGSEAFF. CDR3 coding DNA: TGTGCCAGCAACTCCGTCGGTTCTGAAGCTTTCTTT.

The chain carries TRBV9 and TRBJ1-2, with a weak D call TRBD1 (6 bases). CDR3 length: 14 residues. Trimming left V 0 bases short and J 7 bases short, with 13 bases between. Germline loops: CDR1 SGDLS, CDR2 YYNGEE. CDR3 in DNA: TGTGCCAGCAGCGTAGCTGGGACATCGGGTGGCTACACCTTC. It translates to CASSVAGTSGGYTF.

Only a few counts were recorded for this clone. The chain joins TRBV29-1 to TRBJ1-1; 7 positions agree with TRBD1. The germline V gene encodes CDR1 SQVTM and CDR2 ANQGSEA. The CDR3 is made up of 15 amino acids. The V and J ends lost 6 bases and 4 bases, in that order; junction bases with no gene match: 14. The CDR3 nucleotides read TGCAGCGTCGCTGTTAGGGGGCTGCTGAGCACTGAAGCTTTCTTT. This sequence encodes CSVAVRGLLSTEAFF. Drawing the rest from reference TRBV29-1 and TRBJ1-1, the complete variable domain is SAVISQKPSRDICQRGTSLTIQCQVDSQVTMMFWYRQQPGQSLTLIATANQGSEATYESGFVIDKFPISRPNLTFSTLTVSNMSPEDSSIYLCSVAVRGLLSTEAFFGQGTRLTVV.

The chain carries TRBV5-1 and TRBJ1-2; TRBD1 matches 9 bases. There are 14 residues in the CDR3. The J segment lost 5 bases and the V segment lost 0 bases, leaving 2 bases of the junction unmatched. Germline V lookup: CDR1 SGHRS, CDR2 YFSETQ. The CDR3 DNA is TGCGCCAGCAGCTTGGGACAGGGGGATTATGGCTACACCTTC. As protein: CASSLGQGDYGYTF. Complete variable domain (other parts from reference TRBV5-1 and TRBJ1-2): KAGVTQTPRYLIKTRGQQVTLSCSPISGHRSVSWYQQTPGQGLQFLFEYFSETQRNKGNFPGRFSGRQFSNSRSEMNVSTLELGDSALYLCASSLGQGDYGYTFGSGTRLTVV.

The chain joins TRBV6-5 to TRBJ1-1; 7 nucleotides align to TRBD1. With 9 bases clipped from V and 3 bases from J, the junction kept 4 bases outside the gene matches. Germline V gene lookup returns CDR1 MNHEY and CDR2 SVGAGI. This CDR3 comprises 12 residues. The DNA for the CDR3 is TGTGCCAGTAGCCAGGGGGACACTGAAGCTTTCTTT. Protein product: CASSQGDTEAFF.

The chain links TRBV4-3 to TRBJ2-1; TRBD2 might be the D (6 bases). The germline gives CDR1 LGHNA, CDR2 YSLEER. Trimming removed 4 bases at V and 5 bases at J, with 18 bases between. This CDR3 is 16 amino acids long. For the CDR3, the DNA is TGCGCCAGCAGCCGTGGTGGAGGGGTGGGGAACAATGAGCAGTTCTTC. Its protein is CASSRGGGVGNNEQFF.

The chain combines TRBV11-2 with TRBJ2-3; D call uncertain. This CDR3 has 15 residues. From germline, CDR1 is SGHAT and CDR2 FQNNGV. The V end was cut by 1 base, the J end by 1 base, with 9 bases between. For the CDR3, the DNA is TGTGCCAGCAGCTTAGGTCGACTCCGCACAGATACGCAGTATTTT. Encoded protein: CASSLGRLRTDTQYF.

This chain links TRBV12-3 or TRBV12-4 with TRBJ2-7; no clear D gene. V lost 0 bases, J lost 8 bases, and 5 bases lay in between. This CDR3 contains 11 residues. As DNA, the CDR3 is TGTGCCAGCAGTTTAGCGGGGAAGCAGTACTTC. Amino acids: CASSLAGKQYF.

This clone has just one count. The rearrangement links TRBV6-5 to TRBJ2-3, with 9 bases matching TRBD1. The CDR3 loop spans 15 amino acids. V dropped 5 bases and J dropped 1; count of bases not matched to a gene: 4. CDR1 MNHEY and CDR2 SVGAGI come from the germline V gene. As DNA, the CDR3 is TGTGCCAGCAGTCAGGACAGGGGCGGCACAGATACGCAGTATTTT. Its protein is CASSQDRGGTDTQYF.

V gene TRBV24-1 combines with J gene TRBJ2-1; no definite D call. V was pared by 5 bases and J by 4 bases, with 14 bases between. Per germline, CDR1 KGHDR and CDR2 SFDVKD. CDR3 length: 15 amino acids. CDR3 nucleotides: TGTGCCACCAGTGGAACCACTACAACTTACAATGAGCAGTTCTTC. Translated: CATSGTTTTYNEQFF.

This rearrangement joins TRBV19 to TRBJ1-5, with TRBD1 as a possible D gene (6 bases). The CDR3 has 15 residues. CDR1 LNHDA and CDR2 SQIVND come from the germline V gene (reference sequence). Trimming took off 2 bases at V and 6 bases at J, with 14 bases between the two ends. The CDR3 loop reads CASSISGGFIQPQHF. The CDR3 DNA sequence: TGTGCCAGTAGTATATCGGGGGGCTTTATTCAGCCCCAGCATTTT. The full variable domain, its missing parts supplied by reference TRBV19 and TRBJ1-5, is DGGITQSPKYLFRKEGQNVTLSCEQNLNHDAMYWYRQDPGQGLRLIYYSQIVNDFQKGDIAEGYSVSREKKESFPLTVTSAQKNPTAFYLCASSISGGFIQPQHFGDGTRLSIL.

The chain couples TRBV5-1 to TRBJ2-7, with TRBD2 identical over 7 bases. Germline-derived CDR1 and CDR2 are SGHRS and YFSETQ. With 4 bases clipped from V and 7 bases from J, the junction kept 11 bases outside the gene matches. This CDR3 is built from 14 residues. CDR3 in DNA: TGCGCCAGCAGCCCCGGACTAGAGGCGTCGGAGCAGTACTTC. Its protein product is CASSPGLEASEQYF.